This T cell receptor beta chain was identified in a study of cytomegalovirus exposure and HLA in healthy donors. Study results and caveats: Researchers reported in a later analysis that a missense DCLRE1C variant was tied to TCR beta V- and J-gene trimming. A previous analysis found most TCR beta V segments productive roughly 90% or roughly 30% of the time. Most likely, a cluster of highly shared sequence variants arose as a sequencing artifact.

This CDR3 is built from 14 residues. Germline V gives CDR1 MDHEN, CDR2 SYDVKM. Trimming removed 5 bases at V and 3 bases at J, with 11 bases between. With 60 Vbeta and 13 Jbeta primers, the PCR was carried out. Sequencing used immunoSEQ multiplex PCR; TCRdb keeps in-frame clones, though not all of them. The top ten clones hold 6.6% of a sample with about 130,000 clones, approximately 69% of them seen once. With respect to this clone: Antigen unknown.

Input material: PBMCs. The clonotype originates from a man between 35 and 55 years old in good health and CMV-seropositive. This chain uses TRBV28 with TRBJ1-5; D call uncertain. The CDR3 nucleotides read TGTGCCAGCAGTGCCACAAAGAACAATCAGCCCCAGCATTTT. This sequence encodes CASSATKNNQPQHF.